Listed here are 7 T cell receptor beta chains from one sample, sequenced in a study of T cells expressing NK-cell markers. Reanalyzing the 5' RACE reads, TCRdb keeps one entry per CDR3 protein, without DNA. With over 100,000 distinct CDR3 sequences in the sample, the ten largest clones hold approximately 17%. The sample was blood T cells: a sorted CD56 or NKG2C T cell subset, CD4+ or CD8+ T cells, or bulk PBMC T cells (not recorded which). Receptors originate from a woman aged 18 to 69 in good health.

The rearrangement joins TRBV19 to TRBJ1-2; TCRdb's assignment of TRBD1 cannot be checked, as there is no DNA. Germline CDR1 LNHDA, CDR2 SQIVND (reference sequence). This CDR3 is built from 14 residues. The CDR3 sequence is CASSIDRGDYGYTF.

The chain is built from TRBV24-1 and TRBJ1-5. The germline V gene encodes CDR1 KGHDR and CDR2 SFDVKD. The CDR3 has 15 amino acids. The CDR3 loop reads CATSDFGGDNQPQHF.

The chain couples TRBV11-2 to TRBJ1-1. Germline values: CDR1 SGHAT, CDR2 FQNNGV. This CDR3 has 12 residues. The CDR3 region is CASRSVGTEAFF.

This chain uses TRBV7-6 with TRBJ2-1; TCRdb's assignment of TRBD2 cannot be checked, as there is no DNA. The CDR3 length is 20 residues. Germline-derived CDR1 and CDR2 are SGHVS and FNYEAQ. This chain's CDR3 is CASSLAGVAGKVLSYNEQFF.

The chain links TRBV7-9 to TRBJ2-3. The CDR3 loop spans 11 amino acids. The germline gives CDR1 SEHNR, CDR2 FQNEAQ (reference sequence). The CDR3 loop is CASGITDTQYF.

This rearrangement joins TRBV9 to TRBJ2-3; no DNA is available, so the TRBD1 call from TCRdb remains unchecked. Germline values: CDR1 SGDLS, CDR2 YYNGEE. CDR3 length equals 16 residues. The CDR3 is CASSVVGTGASDTQYF.

V usage is TRBV20-1 and J usage is TRBJ2-7; TCRdb names TRBD2, which stays unverified in the absence of DNA. This CDR3 is built from 15 residues. Germline V gives CDR1 DFQATT, CDR2 SNEGSKA (reference sequence). CDR3 in amino acids: CSARDPTSPAYEQYF.